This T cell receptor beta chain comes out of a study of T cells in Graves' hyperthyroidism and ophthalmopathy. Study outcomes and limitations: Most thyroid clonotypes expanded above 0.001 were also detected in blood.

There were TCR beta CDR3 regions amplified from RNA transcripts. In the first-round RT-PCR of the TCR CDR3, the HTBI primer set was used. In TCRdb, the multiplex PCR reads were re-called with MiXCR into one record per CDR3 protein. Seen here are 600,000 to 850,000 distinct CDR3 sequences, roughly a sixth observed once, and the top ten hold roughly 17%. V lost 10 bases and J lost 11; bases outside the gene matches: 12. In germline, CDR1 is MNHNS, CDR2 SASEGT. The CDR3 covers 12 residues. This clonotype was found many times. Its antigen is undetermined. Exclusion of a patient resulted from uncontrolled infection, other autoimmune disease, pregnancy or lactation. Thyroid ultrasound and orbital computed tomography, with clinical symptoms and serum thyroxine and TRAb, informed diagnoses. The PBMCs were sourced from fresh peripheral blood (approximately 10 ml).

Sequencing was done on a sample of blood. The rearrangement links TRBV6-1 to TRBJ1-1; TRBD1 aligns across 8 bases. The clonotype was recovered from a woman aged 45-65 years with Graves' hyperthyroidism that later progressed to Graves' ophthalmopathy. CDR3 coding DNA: TGTGCCACCTTCTCCGGGACAGGCGGGGCTTTCTTT. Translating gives CATFSGTGGAFF.